The rows below give T cell receptor beta chains drawn from one sample of a study of tumour-infiltrating T cells in Burkitt lymphoma. Clones were sequenced by immunoSEQ multiplex PCR, and TCRdb holds only the in-frame ones, with some missing. The repertoire holds tens of thousands of clones, with less than 35% as singletons. Sequencing was performed on tumor tissue. These receptors came from a human donor with Burkitt lymphoma. Both conserved end residues are part of each CDR3. A D gene is named only where the DNA matches it firmly. Where a row states a size, it is once, few, many or the class of an expanded clone; other rows omit it.

d_gene: .
v_gene: TRBV6-6
j_gene: TRBJ2-2
abundance: .
CDR3nt: TGTGCCAGCAATCTAGCGAAAGGTGCCGGGGAGCTGTTTTTT
CDR3aa: CASNLAKGAGELFF

d_gene: TRBD2
v_gene: TRBV5-1
j_gene: TRBJ2-5
abundance: .
CDR3nt: TGCGCCAGCAGCTTTGCGGGAGGGGCCCCAGAGACCCAGTACTTC
CDR3aa: CASSFAGGAPETQYF

d_gene: .
v_gene: TRBV7-8
j_gene: TRBJ2-7
abundance: .
CDR3nt: TGTGCCAGCACCGGGATCCGCCCCACCCACGAGCAGTACTTC
CDR3aa: CASTGIRPTHEQYF

d_gene: .
v_gene: TRBV4-2
j_gene: TRBJ1-4
abundance: .
CDR3nt: TGTGCCAGCAGCCTAAAGGGCTCTAGGCGAGATGAAAAACTGTTTTTT
CDR3aa: CASSLKGSRRDEKLFF

d_gene: TRBD1
v_gene: TRBV4-2
j_gene: TRBJ2-6
abundance: .
CDR3nt: TGTGCCAGCAGCCGTTCTACAGGGGGCTCTGGGGCCAACGTCCTGACTTTC
CDR3aa: CASSRSTGGSGANVLTF

d_gene: .
v_gene: TRBV15
j_gene: TRBJ2-7
abundance: few
CDR3nt: TGTGCCACCAGCAGATACGGACAGTCCTACGAGCAGTACTTC
CDR3aa: CATSRYGQSYEQYF

d_gene: .
v_gene: TRBV7-2
j_gene: TRBJ2-2
abundance: .
CDR3nt: TGTGCCAGCAGCTCCACTGACACCGGGGAGCTGTTTTTT
CDR3aa: CASSSTDTGELFF

d_gene: TRBD1
v_gene: TRBV5-1
j_gene: TRBJ1-6
abundance: few
CDR3nt: TGCGCCAGCAGCTTGGGACAGGGAATTACTCCACCCCTCCACTTT
CDR3aa: CASSLGQGITPPLHF

d_gene: .
v_gene: TRBV7-9
j_gene: TRBJ1-2
abundance: few
CDR3nt: TGTGCCAGCAGCCGCCAGGGAAGGGTCTATGGCTACACCTTC
CDR3aa: CASSRQGRVYGYTF

d_gene: .
v_gene: TRBV27
j_gene: TRBJ1-2
abundance: .
CDR3nt: TGTGCCAGCAGTTTAAGCAGAAACTATGGCTACACCTTC
CDR3aa: CASSLSRNYGYTF

d_gene: .
v_gene: TRBV2
j_gene: TRBJ1-3
abundance: .
CDR3nt: TGTGCCAGCAGTGAATCCAGGGGTCGCTCTGGAAACACCATATATTTT
CDR3aa: CASSESRGRSGNTIYF

d_gene: .
v_gene: TRBV5-6
j_gene: TRBJ2-5
abundance: .
CDR3nt: TGTGCCAGCAGCTTGGGCCTGGTGGCTCAAGAGACCCAGTACTTC
CDR3aa: CASSLGLVAQETQYF

d_gene: .
v_gene: TRBV28
j_gene: TRBJ2-2
abundance: .
CDR3nt: TGTGCCAGCAGTTTAGGGGGCGGGGAGCTGTTTTTT
CDR3aa: CASSLGGGELFF

d_gene: .
v_gene: TRBV5-1
j_gene: TRBJ2-7
abundance: few
CDR3nt: TGCGCCAACAGCTTGGTTGGGTACACGTGGAGCTCCTACGAGCAGTACTTC
CDR3aa: CANSLVGYTWSSYEQYF

d_gene: .
v_gene: TRBV18
j_gene: TRBJ2-5
abundance: few
CDR3nt: TGTGCCAGCAACCACAGGAATTACCAAGAGACCCAGTACTTC
CDR3aa: CASNHRNYQETQYF

d_gene: .
v_gene: TRBV6-5
j_gene: TRBJ1-1
abundance: .
CDR3nt: TGTGCCAGCAGTTATGACAGGAACACTGAAGCTTTCTTT
CDR3aa: CASSYDRNTEAFF

d_gene: .
v_gene: TRBV19
j_gene: TRBJ2-1
abundance: few
CDR3nt: TGTGCCAGTAGTATCATAGGTGAGCAGTTCTTC
CDR3aa: CASSIIGEQFF

d_gene: .
v_gene: TRBV19
j_gene: TRBJ1-1
abundance: .
CDR3nt: TGTGCCAGTAAGGCGGGAATTTGGACAATGAACACTGAAGCTTTCTTT
CDR3aa: CASKAGIWTMNTEAFF

d_gene: TRBD2
v_gene: TRBV28
j_gene: TRBJ2-5
abundance: .
CDR3nt: TGTGCCAGTCGTAACGGGGGGAGCGGTTGGCAAGAGACCCAGTACTTC
CDR3aa: CASRNGGSGWQETQYF

d_gene: TRBD1
v_gene: TRBV25-1
j_gene: TRBJ1-4
abundance: few
CDR3nt: TGTGCCAGCAGCACCGTTGGGGGGACAGCAATTGAAAAACTGTTTTTT
CDR3aa: CASSTVGGTAIEKLFF

d_gene: TRBD2
v_gene: TRBV18
j_gene: TRBJ2-7
abundance: .
CDR3nt: TGTGCCAGCTCCCCTGGACTAGCGGGGGTGGCCTACGAGCAGTACTTC
CDR3aa: CASSPGLAGVAYEQYF

d_gene: TRBD1
v_gene: TRBV7-3
j_gene: TRBJ2-7
abundance: few
CDR3nt: TGTGCCAGCAGCTCCGGACAGGGTACCGAGCAGTACTTC
CDR3aa: CASSSGQGTEQYF

d_gene: .
v_gene: TRBV6-6
j_gene: TRBJ1-6
abundance: .
CDR3nt: TGTGCCAGCAGTCCGGACGGGAATTCACCCCTCCACTTT
CDR3aa: CASSPDGNSPLHF

d_gene: .
v_gene: TRBV6-5
j_gene: TRBJ1-1
abundance: .
CDR3nt: TGTGCCAGCAGGTCAGGGGTGTGGAGCACTGAAGCTTTCTTT
CDR3aa: CASRSGVWSTEAFF

d_gene: TRBD2
v_gene: TRBV7-9
j_gene: TRBJ2-5
abundance: .
CDR3nt: TGTGCCAGCAGCTCGCTTGGACTAGCGGGGGCCCAAGAGACCCAGTACTTC
CDR3aa: CASSSLGLAGAQETQYF

d_gene: .
v_gene: TRBV4-3
j_gene: TRBJ1-1
abundance: few
CDR3nt: TGCGCCAGCAGCCAAGAAAGGAGGGGTGAAGCTTTCTTT
CDR3aa: CASSQERRGEAFF

d_gene: TRBD1
v_gene: TRBV27
j_gene: TRBJ1-5
abundance: .
CDR3nt: TGTGCCAGCAGGCTCCAGGGGGCCCATAGCAATCAGCCCCAGCATTTT
CDR3aa: CASRLQGAHSNQPQHF